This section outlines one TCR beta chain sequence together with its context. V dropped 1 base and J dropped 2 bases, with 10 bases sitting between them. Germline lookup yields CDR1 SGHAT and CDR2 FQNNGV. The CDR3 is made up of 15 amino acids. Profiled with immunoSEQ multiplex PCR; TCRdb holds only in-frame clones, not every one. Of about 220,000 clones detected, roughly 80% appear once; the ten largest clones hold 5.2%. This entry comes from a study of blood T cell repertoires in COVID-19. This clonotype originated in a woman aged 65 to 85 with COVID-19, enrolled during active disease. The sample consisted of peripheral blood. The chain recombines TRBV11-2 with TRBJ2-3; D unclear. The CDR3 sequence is CASSLGASITDTQYF. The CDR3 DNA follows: TGTGCCAGCAGCTTAGGGGCCAGCATCACAGATACGCAGTATTTT.